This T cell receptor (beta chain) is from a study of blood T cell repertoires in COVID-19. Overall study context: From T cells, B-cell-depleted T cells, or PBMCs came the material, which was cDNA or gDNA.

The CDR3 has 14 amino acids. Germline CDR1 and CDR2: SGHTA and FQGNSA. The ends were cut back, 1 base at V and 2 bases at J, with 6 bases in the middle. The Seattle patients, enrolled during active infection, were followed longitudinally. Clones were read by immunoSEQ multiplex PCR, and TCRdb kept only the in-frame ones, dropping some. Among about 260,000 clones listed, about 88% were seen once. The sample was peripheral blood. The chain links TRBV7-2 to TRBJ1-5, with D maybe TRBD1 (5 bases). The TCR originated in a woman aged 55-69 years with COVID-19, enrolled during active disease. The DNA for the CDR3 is TGTGCCAGCAGCTTAGGCAGGGGCAATCAGCCCCAGCATTTT. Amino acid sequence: CASSLGRGNQPQHF.